The rows below give T cell receptor beta chains drawn from one sample of a study of Graves' ophthalmopathy and Graves' hyperthyroidism. TCRdb called the multiplex PCR reads again in MiXCR, with one record for every CDR3 protein. The sample includes about 400,000 distinct CDR3 sequences, approximately 16% seen only once; the top ten take around 1.6%. Source material: peripheral blood. The receptors originated from a woman aged 18-29 years with Graves' ophthalmopathy. The CDR3 runs from the conserved cysteine through the conserved F or W. A D gene is named only where the DNA matches it firmly. Size is omitted from some rows. Given values are once, few, many or a class for expanded clones.

d_gene,v_gene,j_gene,abundance,CDR3nt,CDR3aa
.,TRBV7-2,TRBJ1-3,many,TGTGCCAGCAGCCCGAGGCAGGGGAACACCATATATTTT,CASSPRQGNTIYF
TRBD1,TRBV20-1,TRBJ1-1,few,TGCAGTGCTAGTAGGACAGGGGGGAACACTGAAGCTTTCTTT,CSASRTGGNTEAFF
.,TRBV20-1,TRBJ2-5,.,TGCAGTGCCGGCCGGGGCGTCGAAAAGACCCAGTACTTC,CSAGRGVEKTQYF
.,TRBV7-8,TRBJ1-1,.,TGTGCCAGCAGCTCTTACAGGGAAGAAGCTTTCTTT,CASSSYREEAFF
.,TRBV12-3/TRBV12-4,TRBJ1-1,medium-sized,TGTGCCAGCAGTTTCCGGAGGGAAATGAACACTGAAGCTTTCTTT,CASSFRREMNTEAFF
TRBD1,TRBV6-5,TRBJ2-7,many,TGTGCCAGCAAGCCGGGACAGCGAACCTACGAGCAGTACTTC,CASKPGQRTYEQYF
.,TRBV19,TRBJ2-2,.,TGTGCCAGTAGTACTGGGTTCAACACCGGGGAGCTGTTTTTT,CASSTGFNTGELFF
.,TRBV14,TRBJ1-2,many,TGTGCCAGCAGCCAAGATCTAGGGGCATCAGGGAAAGTCAACTATGGCTACACCTTC,CASSQDLGASGKVNYGYTF
.,TRBV7-2,TRBJ1-5,many,TGTGCCAGCAGCTTAGGAAGGGCCGAGCAGCCCCAGCATTTT,CASSLGRAEQPQHF
.,TRBV6-5,TRBJ1-5,many,TGTGCCAGCAGCTCTAAGAGGAGCAATCAGCCCCAGCATTTT,CASSSKRSNQPQHF
TRBD2,TRBV4-2,TRBJ2-2,many,TGTGCCAGCAGCCAAATCCGGGGACTAGCGGGGTCCGGGGAGCTGTTTTTT,CASSQIRGLAGSGELFF
.,TRBV6-2/TRBV6-3,TRBJ1-5,many,TGTGCCAGCAGTTCCCTCCGGGCCATCGATCAGCCCCAGCATTTT,CASSSLRAIDQPQHF
.,TRBV7-2,TRBJ1-1,many,TGTGCCAGCAGGTTTCTCGGACAGATGAACACTGAAGCTTTCTTT,CASRFLGQMNTEAFF
.,TRBV28,TRBJ2-5,many,TGTGCCAGCAGTTACGGCCGGATGGGGGAGACCCAGTACTTC,CASSYGRMGETQYF
TRBD1,TRBV6-5,TRBJ1-1,many,TGTGCCAGCAGTTACTCGAGGGGGCGGATTGAAGCTTTCTTT,CASSYSRGRIEAFF
TRBD1,TRBV30,TRBJ2-7,many,TGTGCCTGGAGCCAGGGGACAGGTTACTACGAGCAGTACTTC,CAWSQGTGYYEQYF
.,TRBV20-1,TRBJ2-5,many,TGCAGTGCTACTCGGACTAAAGAGACCCAGTACTTC,CSATRTKETQYF
.,TRBV11-2,TRBJ2-7,many,TGTGCCAGCAGCTTCCAGACAAATCTTAAAACCTACGAGCAGTACTTC,CASSFQTNLKTYEQYF
TRBD1,TRBV24-1,TRBJ2-4,many,TGTGCCACCAGTGATCCCCGGGACAGGGGGCTAAAGAACATTCAGTACTTC,CATSDPRDRGLKNIQYF
.,TRBV7-8,TRBJ1-2,.,TGTGCCAGCAGCTGGTCCTCAGAGTTAAATGGCTACACCTTC,CASSWSSELNGYTF
.,TRBV11-2,TRBJ2-7,many,TGTGCCAGCAGCTTTAGTACCCCCTCACTCTACGAGCAGTACTTC,CASSFSTPSLYEQYF
.,TRBV11-3,TRBJ2-7,many,TGTGCCAGCAGCCCGACTAAGGGGGCCTACGAGCAGTACTTC,CASSPTKGAYEQYF
.,TRBV15,TRBJ1-5,.,TGTGCCACCGCCCCGGGGAGGGATAGCAATCAGCCCCAGCATTTT,CATAPGRDSNQPQHF
.,TRBV12-3/TRBV12-4,TRBJ1-2,.,TGTGCCAGCGCCCAAGGTGATGGGAGACGGCCTCGCTATGGCTACACCTTC,CASAQGDGRRPRYGYTF
TRBD2,TRBV7-9,TRBJ2-5,many,TGTGCCAGCATCGCTAGCGGGAGACGAGAGACCCAGTACTTC,CASIASGRRETQYF
TRBD1,TRBV7-9,TRBJ2-5,many,TGTGCCAGCAGCCCATCCGGGACAGAAGAGACCCAGTACTTC,CASSPSGTEETQYF
TRBD2,TRBV20-1,TRBJ2-7,many,TGCAGTGCTGGCCCCGAAGCGGGGAATTTCCTCTCCTACGAGCAGTACTTC,CSAGPEAGNFLSYEQYF
.,TRBV27,TRBJ1-1,many,TGTGCCAGCAGTTTAACGGGCAAAGGGGGCACTGAAGCTTTCTTT,CASSLTGKGGTEAFF
TRBD1,TRBV20-1,TRBJ2-6,.,TGCAGTGCTGTACGACAGGGGGTGTCTGGGGCCAACGTCCTGACTTTC,CSAVRQGVSGANVLTF
.,TRBV20-1,TRBJ1-2,many,TGCAGTGCCCATGGGCAGGGAAACTATGGCTACACCTTC,CSAHGQGNYGYTF